Reported below is one T cell receptor (beta chain). What it binds is not known. Sample donors were healthy Caucasian individuals that came from Russia, aged 6 to 90. Each of the donors had 8 to 10 milliliters of peripheral blood drawn into EDTA-treated Vacutainer tubes. Each sample gave at least 6 million isolated PBMCs. The authors ran a second PCR of about 6 to 11 cycles using a sample-barcoded 5' primer and a J-beta primer mix. MiXCR, applied by TCRdb to the 5' RACE reads, yields one record per CDR3 protein. The sample holds about 720,000 distinct CDR3 sequences; about 20% are singletons and the top ten take less than 25%. This specimen belongs to a study of blood T cells in healthy people across ages. Notes on the study in general: Roughly linear declines in TCR beta diversity per million T cells occurred with age.

This CDR3 comprises 12 residues. Germline-derived CDR1 and CDR2 are MRHNA and SNTAGT. This chain connects TRBV6-4 to TRBJ2-1, with D possibly being TRBD1 or TRBD2 (6 bases each). TRBJ2-7 matches the DNA end more closely, so the J call is doubtful. The specimen was blood. The receptor's source is a man between 65 and 80 years old in good health. This CDR3 is CASTGGLYEQYV. In nucleotides, the CDR3 is TGTGCCAGCACCGGGGGCCTATACGAGCAGTACGTC.